This TCR beta chain stems from a study of cytomegalovirus exposure and HLA in healthy donors. The PCR ran on 60 Vbeta and 13 Jbeta primers. Study processing details: It was a later analysis that counted around 85 million unique TCR beta chains, of which roughly 10 million were shared. Measured with immunoSEQ multiplex PCR; TCRdb has only the in-frame clones, and not every one. The DNA was the basis for D and trimming; V, J and clone size are from that table. The sample lists roughly 120,000 clones; about two thirds were seen once. Study-wide findings and caveats: What TCR beta sequences reportedly achieved was accurate prediction of HLA-A and HLA-B alleles in most subjects. There were reportedly fewer N-insertions in an Asian-associated ancestry cluster than the approximately 670-donor mean, in a later analysis.

Germline V gene data show CDR1 as LGHNA and CDR2 as YSLEER. The CDR3 spans 14 residues. V was clipped by 1 base and J by 6 bases, with 9 bases between them. Details on this clone: The antigen is unknown.

This clonotype was sampled from a woman aged 40 to 55 in good health and CMV-seropositive. Source material: PBMCs. This chain joins TRBV4-3 and TRBJ2-2; D gene uncertain. CDR3: CASSQVRLAGELFF. The CDR3 nucleotides are TGCGCCAGCAGCCAAGTCCGTTTAGCCGGGGAGCTGTTTTTT.